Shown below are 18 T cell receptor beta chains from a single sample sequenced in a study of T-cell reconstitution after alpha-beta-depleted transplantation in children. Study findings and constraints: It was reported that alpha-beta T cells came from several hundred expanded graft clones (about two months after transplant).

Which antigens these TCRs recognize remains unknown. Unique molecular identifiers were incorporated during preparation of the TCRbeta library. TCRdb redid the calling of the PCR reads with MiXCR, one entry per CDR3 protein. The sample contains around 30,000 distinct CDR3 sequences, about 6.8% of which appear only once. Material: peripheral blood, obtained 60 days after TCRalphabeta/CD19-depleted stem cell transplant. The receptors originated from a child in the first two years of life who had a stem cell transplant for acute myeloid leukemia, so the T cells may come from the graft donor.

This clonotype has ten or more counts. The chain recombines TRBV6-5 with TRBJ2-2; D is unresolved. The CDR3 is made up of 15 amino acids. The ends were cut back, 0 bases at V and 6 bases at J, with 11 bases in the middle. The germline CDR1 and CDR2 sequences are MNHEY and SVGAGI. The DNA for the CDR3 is TGTGCCAGCAGTTACTCGAGGCCTGGGGCCGGGGAGCTGTTTTTT. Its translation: CASSYSRPGAGELFF.

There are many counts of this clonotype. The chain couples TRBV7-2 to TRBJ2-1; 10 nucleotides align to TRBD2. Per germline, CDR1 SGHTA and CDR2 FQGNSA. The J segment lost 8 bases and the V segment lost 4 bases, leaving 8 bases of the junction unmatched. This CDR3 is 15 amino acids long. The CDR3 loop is CASSSSGGAGDEQFF. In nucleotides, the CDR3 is TGTGCCAGCAGCTCAAGCGGGGGGGCTGGAGATGAGCAGTTCTTC. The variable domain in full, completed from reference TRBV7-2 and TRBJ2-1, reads GAGVSQSPSNKVTEKGKDVELRCDPISGHTALYWYRQSLGQGLEFLIYFQGNSAPDKSGLPSDRFSAERTGGSVSTLTIQRTQQEDSAVYLCASSSSGGAGDEQFFGPGTRLTVL.

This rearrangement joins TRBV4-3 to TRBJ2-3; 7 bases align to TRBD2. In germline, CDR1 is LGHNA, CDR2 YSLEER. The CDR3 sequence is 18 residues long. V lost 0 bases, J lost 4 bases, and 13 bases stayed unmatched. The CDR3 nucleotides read TGCGCCAGCAGCCAAGACCTCCCTTGGGGGGGGAGGGCAGATACGCAGTATTTT. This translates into CASSQDLPWGGRADTQYF.

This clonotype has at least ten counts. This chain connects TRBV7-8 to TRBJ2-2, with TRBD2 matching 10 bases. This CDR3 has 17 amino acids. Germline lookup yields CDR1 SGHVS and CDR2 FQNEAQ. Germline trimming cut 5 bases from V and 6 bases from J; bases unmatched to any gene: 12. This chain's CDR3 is CASSPPILAGVSGELFF. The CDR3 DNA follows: TGTGCCAGCAGCCCTCCCATCCTAGCGGGAGTTTCCGGGGAGCTGTTTTTT.

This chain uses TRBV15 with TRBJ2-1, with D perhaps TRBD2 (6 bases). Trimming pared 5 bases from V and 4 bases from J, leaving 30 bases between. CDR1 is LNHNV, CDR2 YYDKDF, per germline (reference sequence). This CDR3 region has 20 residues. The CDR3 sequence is CATSGGLSRMRGTRYNEQFF. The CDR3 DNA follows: TGTGCCACCAGCGGGGGACTTTCCAGAATGAGAGGGACCCGATACAATGAGCAGTTCTTC.

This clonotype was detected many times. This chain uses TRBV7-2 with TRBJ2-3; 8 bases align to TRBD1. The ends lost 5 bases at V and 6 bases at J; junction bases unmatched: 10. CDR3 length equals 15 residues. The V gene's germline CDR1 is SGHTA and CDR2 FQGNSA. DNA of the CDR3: TGTGCCAGCAGCCCACGACAGGGGCCCCGGGATACGCAGTATTTT. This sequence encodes CASSPRQGPRDTQYF.

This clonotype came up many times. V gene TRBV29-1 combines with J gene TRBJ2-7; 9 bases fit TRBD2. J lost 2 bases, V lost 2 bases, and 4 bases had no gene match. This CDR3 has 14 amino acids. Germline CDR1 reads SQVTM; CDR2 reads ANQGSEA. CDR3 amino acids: CSVESSGDPYEQYF. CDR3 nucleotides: TGCAGCGTTGAATCTAGCGGGGACCCCTACGAGCAGTACTTC.

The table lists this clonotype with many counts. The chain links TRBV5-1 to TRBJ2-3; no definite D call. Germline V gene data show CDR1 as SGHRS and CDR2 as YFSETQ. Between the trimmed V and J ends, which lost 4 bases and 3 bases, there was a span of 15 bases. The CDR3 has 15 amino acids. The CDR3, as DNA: TGCGCCAGCAGCCCCCCAAATCCCCGTACAGATACGCAGTATTTT. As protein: CASSPPNPRTDTQYF.

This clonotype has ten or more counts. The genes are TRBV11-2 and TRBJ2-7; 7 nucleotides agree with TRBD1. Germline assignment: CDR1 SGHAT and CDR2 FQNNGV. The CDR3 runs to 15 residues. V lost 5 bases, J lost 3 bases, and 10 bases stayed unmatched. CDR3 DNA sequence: TGTGCCAGCAGCCAGGGGGACAACAGGGTCTACGAGCAGTACTTC. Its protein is CASSQGDNRVYEQYF.

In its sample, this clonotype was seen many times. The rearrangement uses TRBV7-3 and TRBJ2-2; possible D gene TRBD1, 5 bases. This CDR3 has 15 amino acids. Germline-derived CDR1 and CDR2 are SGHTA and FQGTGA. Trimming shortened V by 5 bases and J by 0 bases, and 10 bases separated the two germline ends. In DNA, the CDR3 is TGTGCCAGCAGCCGGAAGACAGCGAACACCGGGGAGCTGTTTTTT. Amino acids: CASSRKTANTGELFF.

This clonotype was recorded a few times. This chain's CDR3 is CASRPLVGPAGDTDTQYF. CDR3 bases: TGTGCCAGCAGACCCCTCGTAGGTCCAGCGGGTGACACAGATACGCAGTATTTT. The V call is TRBV12-3 or TRBV12-4, the J call TRBJ2-3, with a tentative D call TRBD2 (6 bases). V lost 6 bases to trimming and J lost 2 bases, with 24 bases between them. CDR3 size: 18 residues.

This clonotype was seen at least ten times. CDR3 residues: CASSLALRLAGIGDEQFF. The CDR3, as DNA: TGTGCCAGCAGCTTAGCGCTGAGACTAGCGGGCATTGGCGATGAGCAGTTCTTC. The chain is built from TRBV7-8 and TRBJ2-1, with 10 bases aligning to TRBD2. Trimming cost V 0 bases and J 8 bases; bases outside gene matches: 13. The CDR3 loop spans 18 amino acids. Per germline, CDR1 SGHVS and CDR2 FQNEAQ.

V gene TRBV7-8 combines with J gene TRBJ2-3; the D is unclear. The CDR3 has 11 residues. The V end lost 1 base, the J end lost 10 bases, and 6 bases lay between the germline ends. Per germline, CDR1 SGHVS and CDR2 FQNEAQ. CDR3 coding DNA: TGTGCCAGCAGCTTAGTTATGGCGCAGTATTTT. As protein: CASSLVMAQYF.

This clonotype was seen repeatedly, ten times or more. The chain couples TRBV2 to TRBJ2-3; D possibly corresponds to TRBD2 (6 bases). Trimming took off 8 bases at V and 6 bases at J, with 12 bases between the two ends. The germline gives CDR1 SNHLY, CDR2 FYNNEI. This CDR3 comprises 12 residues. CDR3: CASPGRGDTQYF. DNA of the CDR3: TGTGCCAGCCCCGGTCGGGGGGATACGCAGTATTTT.

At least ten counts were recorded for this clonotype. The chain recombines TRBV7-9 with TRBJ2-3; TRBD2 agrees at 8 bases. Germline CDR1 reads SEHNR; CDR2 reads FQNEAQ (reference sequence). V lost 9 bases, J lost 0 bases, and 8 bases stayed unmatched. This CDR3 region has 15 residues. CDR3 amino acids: CASHGREESTDTQYF. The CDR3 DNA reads TGTGCCAGTCATGGGCGGGAGGAGAGCACAGATACGCAGTATTTT. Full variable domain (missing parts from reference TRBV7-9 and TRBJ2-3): DTGVSQNPRHKITKRGQNVTFRCDPISEHNRLYWYRQTLGQGPEFLTYFQNEAQLEKSRLLSDRFSAERPKGSFSTLEIQRTEQGDSAMYLCASHGREESTDTQYFGPGTRLTVL.

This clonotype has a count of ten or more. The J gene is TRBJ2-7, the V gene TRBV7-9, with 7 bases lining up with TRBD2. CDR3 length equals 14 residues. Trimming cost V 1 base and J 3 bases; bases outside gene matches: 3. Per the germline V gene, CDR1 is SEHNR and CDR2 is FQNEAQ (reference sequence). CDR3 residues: CASSLVGEGYEQYF. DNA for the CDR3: TGTGCCAGCAGCTTAGTAGGGGAGGGCTACGAGCAGTACTTC.

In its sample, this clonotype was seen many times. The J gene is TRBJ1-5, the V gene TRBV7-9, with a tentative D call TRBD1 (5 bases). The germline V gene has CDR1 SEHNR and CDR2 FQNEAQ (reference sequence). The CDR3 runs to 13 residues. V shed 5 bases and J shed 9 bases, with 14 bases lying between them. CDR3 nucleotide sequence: TGTGCCAGCAGCCCAGAGGGGCCCCGGCCCCAGCATTTT. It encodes CASSPEGPRPQHF.

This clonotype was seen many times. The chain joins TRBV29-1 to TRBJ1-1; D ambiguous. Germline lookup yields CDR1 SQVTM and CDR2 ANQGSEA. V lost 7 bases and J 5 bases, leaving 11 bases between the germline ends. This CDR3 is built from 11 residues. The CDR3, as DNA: TGCAGCGCCGAAAGTAGGACTGAAGCTTTCTTT. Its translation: CSAESRTEAFF.